This T cell receptor beta chain was captured in a study of human T cells and chemical hapten exposure. Described time point: patch test 1, 2 weeks after DPC sensitization. Stated treatment: therapeutic diphenylcyclopropenone sensitization with weekly scalp DPC. Germline loops: CDR1 DFQATT, CDR2 SNEGSKA (reference sequence). The CDR3 extends over 15 amino acids. V was pared by 5 bases and J by 3 bases, with 12 bases of the junction left unmatched. General observations from the study: Correlating positively with patch test score were the PT1 expanded TCR counts. While controls formed fewer of them, expanded TCRs formed significantly more large CDR3 similarity clusters.

Single cDNA molecules in the library carried unique molecular identifiers attached during preparation. Each CDR3 protein gets one entry after TCRdb re-called the RACE reads with MiXCR. The table records about 380,000 distinct CDR3 sequences, nearly 5% of them present only once. This clonotype was counted many times. Antigen unknown. This rearrangement joins TRBV20-1 to TRBJ1-1; TRBD1 agrees at 7 bases. The specimen comprised whole blood, sampled in connection with sensitization to the hapten diphenylcyclopropenone (DPC). This TCR was recovered from a woman aged 50 to 60 with alopecia areata. Some clones in this sample may be carry-over from other donors' samples. The DNA of the CDR3 is TGCAGTGCTGTTACCTGGGACAGCGCCCACACTGAAGCTTTCTTT. It encodes CSAVTWDSAHTEAFF.